This T cell receptor (beta chain) emerged from a study of shared clonotypes between healthy human individuals. The study's findings and limits: Owing to a small donor count, the genetic and exposure-history diversity represented was limited.

Authors' methods: Filtering differed since immunoSEQ provided only junctions, with no quality scores. TCRdb's copy holds only in-frame clones and misses some; the assay was immunoSEQ multiplex PCR. That table is the source of V, J and clone size, and D and trimming were worked out from the DNA. The sample includes 950,000 to 1,100,000 clones, approximately 80% of them seen just once. About this clone: Its antigen remains unknown.

From germline, CDR1 is LNHNV and CDR2 YYDKDF (reference sequence). V lost 0 bases, J lost 10 bases, and 7 bases lay in between. This CDR3 spans 12 amino acids. Donors comprised healthy HIV-negative adults lacking recent acute infections or vaccinations. Both subsets, CD45RA+ naive and CD45RA-negative memory, were split from the CD4+ cells. This receptor was obtained from a man younger than 35 in good health. Some clones in this sample may be carry-over from other donors' samples. The sample comprised memory CD4+ T cells from PBMCs. Subset indicated: CD45RA-negative fraction. The V call is TRBV15, the J call TRBJ2-1; D call uncertain. CDR3 DNA sequence: TGTGCCACCAGCAGAGATCGCCGCGAGCAGTTCTTC. The encoded protein is CATSRDRREQFF.